One and the same sample provided the 20 T cell receptor beta chains below, sequenced in a study of identical twins. TCRdb redid the calling of the 5' RACE reads with MiXCR, one entry per CDR3 protein. The top ten hold 1.5% to 2% of the sample, which has 640,000 or so distinct CDR3 sequences, 5.5% to 6.5% seen once. Sequencing input: naive T cells sorted from blood. These receptors came from a young man in good health.

This chain uses TRBV5-1 with TRBJ2-7; 13 bases agree with TRBD2. V was pared by 4 bases and J by 2 bases, with 9 bases of the junction left unmatched. Germline CDR1 reads SGHRS; CDR2 reads YFSETQ. This CDR3 is built from 17 residues. Here the CDR3 reads CASSQGLAGWVTYEQYF. The CDR3 coding sequence is TGCGCCAGCAGCCAGGGACTAGCGGGATGGGTAACCTACGAGCAGTACTTC. Combining the CDR3 with reference TRBV5-1 and TRBJ2-7 gives the whole variable domain KAGVTQTPRYLIKTRGQQVTLSCSPISGHRSVSWYQQTPGQGLQFLFEYFSETQRNKGNFPGRFSGRQFSNSRSEMNVSTLELGDSALYLCASSQGLAGWVTYEQYFGPGTRLTVT.

This clonotype was counted ten times or more. This chain joins TRBV5-1 and TRBJ2-7; weak D call: TRBD2 (5 bases). This CDR3 has 14 amino acids. In germline, CDR1 is SGHRS, CDR2 YFSETQ. Trimming cost V 1 base and J 5 bases, with 13 bases left between them. The CDR3 sequence: CASSLSGSLDEQYF. Written as DNA, the CDR3 is TGCGCCAGCAGCTTGTCGGGGAGTCTTGACGAGCAGTACTTC.

This rearrangement joins TRBV15 to TRBJ2-4; D gene ambiguous. In germline, CDR1 is LNHNV, CDR2 YYDKDF (reference sequence). V lost 0 bases and J lost 7, with 10 bases in between. This CDR3 is built from 14 residues. CDR3: CATSRDLKGNIQYF. For the CDR3, the DNA is TGTGCCACCAGCAGAGATCTTAAAGGGAACATTCAGTACTTC.

This clonotype has a single count. V usage is TRBV6-5 and J usage is TRBJ1-1, with a tentative D call TRBD1 (5 bases). Per germline, CDR1 MNHEY and CDR2 SVGAGI. V gave up 2 bases and J gave up 2 bases, with 12 bases separating them. The CDR3 has 15 residues. As DNA, the CDR3 is TGTGCCAGCAGTTACAGCTCGACAGTTAACACTGAAGCTTTCTTT. Its protein product is CASSYSSTVNTEAFF.

The rearrangement joins TRBV4-3 to TRBJ1-6, with a possible D match to TRBD1 (5 bases). Per germline, CDR1 LGHNA and CDR2 YSLEER. This CDR3 contains 15 residues. Trimming stripped 0 bases from V and 8 bases from J, with 11 bases between. CDR3 loop: CASSQEKGRDSPLHF. CDR3 in DNA: TGCGCCAGCAGCCAAGAGAAGGGGAGGGATTCACCCCTCCACTTT.

This clonotype has just a few counts. CDR3 in amino acids: CASSLGTRTTDTQYF. CDR3 sequence (DNA): TGTGCCAGCAGCTTAGGGACTAGAACTACAGATACGCAGTATTTT. The rearrangement uses TRBV7-7 and TRBJ2-3; TRBD2 matches 7 bases. CDR1 and CDR2 from the germline V gene are SSHAT and FNYEAQ (reference sequence). V lost 1 base, J lost 3 bases, and 4 bases stayed unmatched. The CDR3 extends over 15 amino acids.

This sequence joins TRBV20-1 and TRBJ2-5; weak D call: TRBD2 (5 bases). Germline V gene data show CDR1 as DFQATT and CDR2 as SNEGSKA (reference sequence). The CDR3 length is 14 residues. V was cut by 0 bases and J by 5 bases, with 13 bases left in between. The CDR3 coding sequence is TGCAGTGCTAGAGATCGCCTGAGGGCCGAGACCCAGTACTTC. Its protein is CSARDRLRAETQYF.

This clonotype was counted many times. The chain employs TRBV20-1 and TRBJ2-3, with D perhaps being TRBD1 or TRBD2 (5 bases each). Germline assignment: CDR1 DFQATT and CDR2 SNEGSKA (reference sequence). CDR3 length: 15 amino acids. The chain's CDR3 is CRGVPGDLSTDTQYF. The CDR3 nucleotides read TGCAGGGGGGTTCCTGGGGACCTTAGCACAGATACGCAGTATTTT.

This clonotype was picked up a small number of times. The chain carries TRBV7-2 and TRBJ2-1; the D is unclear. Germline-derived CDR1 and CDR2 are SGHTA and FQGNSA. The CDR3 has 22 residues. The germline V and J ends were trimmed by 8 bases and 0 bases, with 35 bases remaining between them. CDR3 sequence: CASFRPYRLLENPMSSYNEQFF. The CDR3 nucleotides read TGTGCCAGCTTTCGCCCCTACCGACTGCTCGAAAACCCTATGAGCTCCTACAATGAGCAGTTCTTC.

This clonotype came up a few times. The V gene is TRBV11-3, the J gene TRBJ2-3, with D perhaps matching TRBD2 (7 bases). Germline V gives CDR1 SGHNT, CDR2 YENEEA. Trimming pared 6 bases from V and 0 bases from J, leaving 16 bases between. The CDR3 is 16 residues long. CDR3 sequence: CASRQGSGISTDTQYF. Here the CDR3 DNA reads TGTGCCAGCAGGCAGGGGAGCGGGATTAGCACAGATACGCAGTATTTT.

The sample holds many counts of this clonotype. The chain carries TRBV2 and TRBJ2-3; 8 bases map to TRBD1. CDR3 length: 15 residues. Unmatched junction bases numbered 7, after V lost 3 bases and J lost 5 bases. The germline gives CDR1 SNHLY, CDR2 FYNNEI. The CDR3 region has the DNA TGTGCCAGCAGTGAGCAGGGGGCGGAAAGAGATACGCAGTATTTT. It encodes CASSEQGAERDTQYF.

This clonotype was seen a handful of times. The rearrangement joins TRBV2 to TRBJ1-1; D is possibly TRBD1 (5 bases). The V end lost 10 bases, the J end lost 1 base, and 10 bases lay between the germline ends. Germline-derived CDR1 and CDR2 are SNHLY and FYNNEI. This CDR3 is 12 amino acids long. The CDR3 reads CAILDRNTEAFF. The CDR3 nucleotides read TGTGCCATACTAGACAGGAACACTGAAGCTTTCTTT.

This clonotype was counted between two and nine times. This rearrangement joins TRBV30 to TRBJ2-2; maybe TRBD2 (5 bases). With 7 bases removed from V and 8 bases from J, the gap between germline ends came to 26 bases. Germline V gives CDR1 GTSNPN, CDR2 SVGIG (reference sequence). The CDR3 runs to 16 residues. CDR3: CALTASPSGWLGELFF. The CDR3 coding sequence is TGTGCCTTAACTGCCTCTCCGAGCGGTTGGTTGGGGGAGCTGTTTTTT.

This chain links TRBV5-1 with TRBJ2-7; TRBD1 is a possible D gene (6 bases). The germline V and J ends were trimmed by 4 bases and 3 bases, with 14 bases remaining between them. The length of the CDR3 is 14 residues. Germline V lookup: CDR1 SGHRS, CDR2 YFSETQ. For the CDR3, the DNA is TGCGCCAGCAGCCCGGGACAATCGCGCTACGAGCAGTACTTC. Translation gives CASSPGQSRYEQYF. The complete variable domain, with remaining parts taken from reference TRBV5-1 and TRBJ2-7, reads KAGVTQTPRYLIKTRGQQVTLSCSPISGHRSVSWYQQTPGQGLQFLFEYFSETQRNKGNFPGRFSGRQFSNSRSEMNVSTLELGDSALYLCASSPGQSRYEQYFGPGTRLTVT.

This clonotype came up many times. V is TRBV29-1 and J is TRBJ1-1; D is unresolved. Germline CDR1 and CDR2: SQVTM and ANQGSEA. The CDR3 sequence is 13 residues long. V dropped 4 bases and J dropped 1 base, with 10 bases sitting between them. CDR3: CSVGVKTNTEAFF. CDR3 DNA sequence: TGCAGCGTTGGGGTCAAAACGAACACTGAAGCTTTCTTT. Looking up the rest from reference TRBV29-1 and TRBJ1-1 gives the full variable domain: SAVISQKPSRDICQRGTSLTIQCQVDSQVTMMFWYRQQPGQSLTLIATANQGSEATYESGFVIDKFPISRPNLTFSTLTVSNMSPEDSSIYLCSVGVKTNTEAFFGQGTRLTVV.

This clonotype has at least ten counts. The CDR3 sequence is CASSLGLAGQSGNEQFF. CDR3 sequence (DNA): TGTGCCAGCAGTTTGGGACTAGCGGGACAGTCAGGGAATGAGCAGTTCTTC. V and J are TRBV12-3 or TRBV12-4 and TRBJ2-1, with 13 nucleotides matching TRBD2. With V trimmed by 3 bases and J by 7 bases, 9 bases remained unmatched. The CDR3 loop spans 17 amino acids.

This clonotype was seen ten or more times. The V gene is TRBV29-1, the J gene TRBJ2-7; the match to TRBD2 covers 10 bases. Germline trimming cut 5 bases from V and 6 bases from J; bases unmatched to any gene: 4. The germline gives CDR1 SQVTM, CDR2 ANQGSEA. The CDR3 runs to 12 residues. CDR3 coding DNA: TGCAGCGTTTCGGGACTAGCGCGCGAGCAGTACTTC. Translated, it gives CSVSGLAREQYF.

This clonotype came up a few times. This chain uses TRBV20-1 with TRBJ1-5; no clear D gene. V lost 0 bases to trimming and J lost 0 bases, with 6 bases between them. This CDR3 region has 14 residues. From germline, CDR1 is DFQATT and CDR2 SNEGSKA (reference sequence). Written as DNA, the CDR3 is TGCAGTGCTAGAGAGGGCAATAGCAATCAGCCCCAGCATTTT. Translating it yields CSAREGNSNQPQHF.

Ten or more counts support this clonotype. The gene calls are TRBV6-5 and TRBJ2-5; D is possibly TRBD1 or TRBD2 (5 bases each). The germline V gene has CDR1 MNHEY and CDR2 SVGAGI. The CDR3 runs to 15 residues. V was clipped by 2 bases and J by 4 bases, with 14 bases between them. The CDR3 region has the DNA TGTGCCAGCAGTTACATCTTATCAGGGAGAGAGACCCAGTACTTC. This sequence encodes CASSYILSGRETQYF.

This clonotype was seen repeatedly, ten times or more. The chain uses TRBV6-1 and TRBJ2-3; D gene ambiguous. The CDR3 covers 13 residues. The V end was cut by 6 bases, the J end by 4 bases, with 11 bases between. Looked up from germline, CDR1 is MNHNS and CDR2 is SASEGT. For the CDR3, the DNA is TGTGCCAGCAGCCCAGCCCCCCCAGATACGCAGTATTTT. Its translation is CASSPAPPDTQYF.